One sample yielded the 7 T cell receptor beta chains listed below, sequenced in a study of cytomegalovirus exposure and HLA in healthy donors. PCR employed 60 Vbeta and 13 Jbeta primers. Assay: immunoSEQ multiplex PCR; the TCRdb copy retains only in-frame clones and omits some. Altogether 150,000 to 200,000 clones are present, 85% being singletons, with the ten largest covering 1%. Material for sequencing was PBMCs. The receptors come from a boy aged 2 to 10 in good health and CMV-seronegative.

V is TRBV6-1 and J is TRBJ2-1; TRBD1 might be the D (6 bases). This CDR3 has 11 amino acids. Germline lookup yields CDR1 MNHNS and CDR2 SASEGT. The V end was cut by 7 bases, the J end by 9 bases, with 10 bases between. The CDR3 is CASTQGIEQFF. The CDR3 DNA reads TGTGCCAGCACCCAGGGGATTGAGCAGTTCTTC.

The chain has TRBV5-4 and TRBJ1-1, with unresolved D. The CDR3 covers 12 residues. Germline assignment: CDR1 SGHNT and CDR2 YYREEE (reference sequence). Trimming removed 4 bases at V and 3 bases at J, with 7 bases between. CDR3: CASSGEDTEAFF. CDR3 nucleotide sequence: TGTGCCAGCAGCGGGGAGGACACTGAAGCTTTCTTT.

This rearrangement joins TRBV15 to TRBJ2-3; D may be TRBD2 (6 bases). This CDR3 is built from 12 residues. V was shortened by 5 bases and J by 4 bases, with 7 bases between the two germline ends. Germline V gene sequence: CDR1 LNHNV, CDR2 YYDKDF (reference sequence). For the CDR3, the DNA is TGTGCCACCAGCCGGGGGTCAGATACGCAGTATTTT. Encoded protein: CATSRGSDTQYF.

The genes are TRBV28 and TRBJ2-1, with TRBD2 matching over 11 bases. CDR3 length: 15 amino acids. J gave up 4 bases and V 5 bases, and 4 bases lay outside the gene matches. Germline CDR1 MDHEN, CDR2 SYDVKM. This chain's CDR3 is CASSPIAGGYNEQFF. CDR3 coding DNA: TGTGCCAGCAGTCCCATAGCGGGAGGGTACAATGAGCAGTTCTTC.

The CDR3 reads CASSPMAESNTEAFF. The CDR3 coding sequence is TGTGCCAGCTCTCCAATGGCAGAATCGAACACTGAAGCTTTCTTT. This sequence joins TRBV18 and TRBJ1-1, with D hard to call. The germline V gene encodes CDR1 KGHSH and CDR2 LQKENI. V lost 6 bases to trimming and J lost 1 base, with 15 bases between them. The CDR3 runs to 15 residues.

Only one count was recorded for this clone. V is TRBV25-1 and J is TRBJ2-3, with a tentative D call TRBD2 (6 bases). Germline CDR1 and CDR2: MGHDK and SYGVNS. The germline V and J ends were trimmed by 1 base and 0 bases, with 14 bases remaining between them. This CDR3 has 17 residues. The chain's CDR3 is CASSEFSGLPSTDTQYF. CDR3 in DNA: TGTGCCAGCAGTGAATTCTCGGGACTCCCTAGCACAGATACGCAGTATTTT.

The rearrangement joins TRBV2 to TRBJ1-5; no clear D. CDR1 SNHLY and CDR2 FYNNEI come from the germline V gene. The CDR3 totals 13 residues. Trimming removed 6 bases from V and 1 base from J, with 7 bases in between. CDR3 in DNA: TGTGCCAGCAGAGAGGAAAGCAATCAGCCCCAGCATTTT. Translating gives CASREESNQPQHF.